This T cell receptor (beta chain) was sequenced during a study of blood T cell repertoires in COVID-19. Data came from immunoSEQ multiplex PCR; TCRdb stores just in-frame clones and leaves some out. The sample shows some 220,000 clones, 80% of them seen only once. With 6 bases removed from V and 4 bases from J, the gap between germline ends came to 12 bases. Germline V gene sequence: CDR1 MNHNS, CDR2 SASEGT. The CDR3 loop spans 13 amino acids. Sequenced: peripheral blood. The clonotype comes from a woman in her 70s with acute or convalescent COVID-19. The chain carries TRBV6-1 and TRBJ1-2, with D tentatively TRBD1 (5 bases). The CDR3 region is CASRLGGVYGYTF. Written as DNA, the CDR3 is TGTGCCAGCAGGCTCGGGGGGGTCTATGGCTACACCTTC.